These T cell receptor beta chains were read from a single sample in a study of T-cell memory formation after mild COVID-19. In TCRdb, the 5' RACE reads were re-called with MiXCR into one record per CDR3 protein. The table lists roughly 240,000 distinct CDR3 sequences, less than 20% of them singletons, with more than 2% in the top ten. Specimen: PBMCs or a T cell subset sorted from them (not recorded which). The origin of the receptors is an adult woman who had mild COVID-19 (a few samples of this study predate the infection). Cell type and time point are not known. CDR3s include the opening cysteine and the closing phenylalanine or tryptophan. D genes are given only for firm matches. Only part of the rows carry a size: once, few, many, or a class if the clone is expanded.

clone_size j_call v_call d_call cdr3_aa cdr3_nt
many TRBJ2-1 TRBV5-1 TRBD1 CASSSRQGVEQFF TGCGCCAGCAGCTCGAGACAGGGGGTTGAGCAGTTCTTC
NA TRBJ2-3 TRBV6-2/TRBV6-3 NA CASSPWTAPSTDTQYF TGTGCCAGCAGCCCCTGGACAGCTCCTAGCACAGATACGCAGTATTTT
few TRBJ1-1 TRBV6-2/TRBV6-3 NA CASQGRQGVPEAFF TGTGCCAGCCAGGGTAGGCAGGGTGTACCTGAAGCTTTCTTT
NA TRBJ2-1 TRBV27 NA CASSLIPGLVNEQFF TGTGCCAGCAGTTTAATCCCAGGGCTAGTAAATGAGCAGTTCTTC
few TRBJ2-2 TRBV12-3/TRBV12-4 TRBD2 CASSFGLAGVPGELFF TGTGCCAGCAGTTTCGGACTAGCGGGGGTACCCGGGGAGCTGTTTTTT
few TRBJ2-6 TRBV7-9 NA CASSLARGAGANVLTF TGTGCCAGCAGCTTAGCGCGCGGGGCTGGGGCCAACGTCCTGACTTTC
many TRBJ1-1 TRBV5-1 NA CASSPVSGNTEAFF TGCGCCAGCAGCCCAGTCTCGGGGAATACTGAAGCTTTCTTT
NA TRBJ2-1 TRBV7-9 TRBD2 CASSGGGSSYNEQFF TGTGCCAGCAGTGGGGGGGGGAGCTCCTACAATGAGCAGTTCTTC
few TRBJ2-7 TRBV2 TRBD2 CASTREVSYEQYF TGTGCCAGCACACGGGAGGTTTCCTACGAGCAGTACTTC
few TRBJ1-4 TRBV6-5 TRBD1 CASRPGTGEEKLFF TGTGCCAGCAGACCCGGGACAGGGGAGGAAAAACTGTTTTTT
NA TRBJ2-7 TRBV4-1 TRBD1 CASSRGQGTNEQYF TGCGCCAGCAGCCGCGGACAGGGTACCAACGAGCAGTACTTC
many TRBJ2-1 TRBV24-1 NA CATGPAGLRNEQFF TGTGCCACGGGTCCGGCGGGGCTAAGAAATGAGCAGTTCTTC